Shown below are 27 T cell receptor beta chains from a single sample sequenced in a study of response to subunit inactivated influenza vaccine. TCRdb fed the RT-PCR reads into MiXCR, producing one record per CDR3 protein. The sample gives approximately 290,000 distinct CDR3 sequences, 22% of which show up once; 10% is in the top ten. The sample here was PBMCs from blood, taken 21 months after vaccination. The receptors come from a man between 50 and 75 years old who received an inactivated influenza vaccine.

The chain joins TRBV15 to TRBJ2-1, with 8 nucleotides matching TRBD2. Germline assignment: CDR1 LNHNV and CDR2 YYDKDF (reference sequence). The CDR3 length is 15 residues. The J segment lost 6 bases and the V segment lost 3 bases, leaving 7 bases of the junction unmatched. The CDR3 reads CATSRSGSRGNEQFF. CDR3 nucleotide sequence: TGTGCCACCAGCAGGAGCGGGAGTAGGGGCAATGAGCAGTTCTTC.

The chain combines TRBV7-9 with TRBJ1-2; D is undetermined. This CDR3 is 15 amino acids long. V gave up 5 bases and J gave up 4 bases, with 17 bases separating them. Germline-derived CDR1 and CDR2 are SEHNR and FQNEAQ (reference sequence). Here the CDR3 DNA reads TGTGCCAGCAGCCCCGCCGCGCAGACTACCTATGGCTACACCTTC. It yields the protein CASSPAAQTTYGYTF. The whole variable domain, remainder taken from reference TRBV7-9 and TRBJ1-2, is DTGVSQNPRHKITKRGQNVTFRCDPISEHNRLYWYRQTLGQGPEFLTYFQNEAQLEKSRLLSDRFSAERPKGSFSTLEIQRTEQGDSAMYLCASSPAAQTTYGYTFGSGTRLTVV.

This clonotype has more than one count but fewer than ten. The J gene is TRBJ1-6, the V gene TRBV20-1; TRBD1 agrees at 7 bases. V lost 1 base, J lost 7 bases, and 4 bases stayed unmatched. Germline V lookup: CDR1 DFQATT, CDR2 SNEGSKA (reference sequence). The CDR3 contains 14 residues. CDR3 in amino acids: CSARALTGNSPLHF. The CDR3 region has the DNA TGCAGTGCTAGAGCCTTGACAGGGAATTCACCCCTCCACTTT.

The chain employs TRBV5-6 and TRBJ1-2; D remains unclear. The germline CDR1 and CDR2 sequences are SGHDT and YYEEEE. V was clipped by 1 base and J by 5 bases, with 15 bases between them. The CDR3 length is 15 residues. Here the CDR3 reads CASSLIQGPYYGYTF. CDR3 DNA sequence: TGTGCCAGCAGCTTGATACAAGGACCATATTATGGCTACACCTTC.

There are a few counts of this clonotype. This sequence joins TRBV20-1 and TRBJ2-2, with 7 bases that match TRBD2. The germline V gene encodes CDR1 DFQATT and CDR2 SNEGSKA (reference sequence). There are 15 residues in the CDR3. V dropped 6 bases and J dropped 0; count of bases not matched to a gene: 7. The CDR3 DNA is TGCAGTGCCCGTTTGCGGGGGACGAACACCGGGGAGCTGTTTTTT. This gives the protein CSARLRGTNTGELFF.

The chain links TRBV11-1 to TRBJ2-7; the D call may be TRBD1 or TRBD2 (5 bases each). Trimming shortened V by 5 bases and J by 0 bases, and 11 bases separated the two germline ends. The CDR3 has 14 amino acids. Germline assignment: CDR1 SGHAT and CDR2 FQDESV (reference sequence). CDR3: CASSLRGYSYEQYF. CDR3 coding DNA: TGTGCCAGCAGCCTACGGGGCTACTCCTACGAGCAGTACTTC.

The chain's CDR3 is CASSHSAYEQYF. The DNA for the CDR3 is TGTGCCAGCAGCCATAGCGCCTACGAGCAGTACTTC. The chain carries TRBV3-1 and TRBJ2-7; D might be TRBD2 (5 bases). Trimming removed 3 bases at V and 2 bases at J, with 5 bases between. The CDR3 consists of 12 residues. Per germline, CDR1 LGHDT and CDR2 YNNKEL (reference sequence).

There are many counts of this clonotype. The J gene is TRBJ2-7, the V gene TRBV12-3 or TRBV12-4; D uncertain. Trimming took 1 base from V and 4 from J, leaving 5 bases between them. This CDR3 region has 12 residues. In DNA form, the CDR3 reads TGTGCCAGCAGTTTAGGGCTATACGAGCAGTACTTC. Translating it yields CASSLGLYEQYF.

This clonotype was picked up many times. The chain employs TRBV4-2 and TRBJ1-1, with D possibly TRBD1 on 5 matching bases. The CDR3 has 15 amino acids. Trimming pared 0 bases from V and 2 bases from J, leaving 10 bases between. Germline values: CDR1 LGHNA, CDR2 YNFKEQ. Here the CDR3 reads CASSQDGTANTEAFF. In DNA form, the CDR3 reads TGTGCCAGCAGCCAAGATGGGACGGCAAACACTGAAGCTTTCTTT.

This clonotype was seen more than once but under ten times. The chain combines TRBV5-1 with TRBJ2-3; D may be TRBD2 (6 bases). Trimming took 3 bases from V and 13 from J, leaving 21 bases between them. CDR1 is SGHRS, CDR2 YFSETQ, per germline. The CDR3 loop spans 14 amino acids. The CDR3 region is CASSSGGDSTLKYF. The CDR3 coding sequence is TGCGCCAGCAGCTCCGGGGGAGACTCTACGCTCAAGTATTTT. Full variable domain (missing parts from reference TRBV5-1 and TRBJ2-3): KAGVTQTPRYLIKTRGQQVTLSCSPISGHRSVSWYQQTPGQGLQFLFEYFSETQRNKGNFPGRFSGRQFSNSRSEMNVSTLELGDSALYLCASSSGGDSTLKYFGPGTRLTVL.

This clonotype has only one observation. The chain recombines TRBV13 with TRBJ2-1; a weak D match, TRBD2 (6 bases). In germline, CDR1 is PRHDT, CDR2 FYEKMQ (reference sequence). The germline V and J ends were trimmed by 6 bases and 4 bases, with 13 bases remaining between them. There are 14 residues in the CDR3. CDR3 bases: TGTGCCAGCAGATCCCCGGGACTTTACAATGAGCAGTTCTTC. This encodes CASRSPGLYNEQFF.

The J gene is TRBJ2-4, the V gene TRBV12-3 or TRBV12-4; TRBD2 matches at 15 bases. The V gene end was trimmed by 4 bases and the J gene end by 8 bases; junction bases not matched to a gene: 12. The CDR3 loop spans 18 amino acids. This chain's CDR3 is CASSSTEGTSGGIDIQYF. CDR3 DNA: TGTGCCAGCAGTTCAACTGAAGGGACTAGCGGGGGGATCGACATTCAGTACTTC.

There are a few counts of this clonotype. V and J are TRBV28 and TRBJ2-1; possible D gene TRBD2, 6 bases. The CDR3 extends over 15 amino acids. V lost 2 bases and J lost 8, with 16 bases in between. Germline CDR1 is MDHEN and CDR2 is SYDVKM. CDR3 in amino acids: CASSLPMVGGDEQFF. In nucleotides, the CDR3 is TGTGCCAGCAGTTTACCCATGGTGGGCGGGGATGAGCAGTTCTTC.

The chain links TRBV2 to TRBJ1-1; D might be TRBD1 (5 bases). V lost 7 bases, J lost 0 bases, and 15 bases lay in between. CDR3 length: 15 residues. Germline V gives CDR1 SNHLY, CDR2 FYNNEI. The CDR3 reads CASNGLREMNTEAFF. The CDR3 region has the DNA TGTGCCAGCAACGGGCTCAGGGAAATGAACACTGAAGCTTTCTTT.

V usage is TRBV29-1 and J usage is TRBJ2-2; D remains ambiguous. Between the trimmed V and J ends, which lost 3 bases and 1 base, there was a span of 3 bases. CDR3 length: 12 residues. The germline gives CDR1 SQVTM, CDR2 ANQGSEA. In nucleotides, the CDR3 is TGCAGCGTTGACGAGAACACCGGGGAGCTGTTTTTT. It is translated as CSVDENTGELFF.

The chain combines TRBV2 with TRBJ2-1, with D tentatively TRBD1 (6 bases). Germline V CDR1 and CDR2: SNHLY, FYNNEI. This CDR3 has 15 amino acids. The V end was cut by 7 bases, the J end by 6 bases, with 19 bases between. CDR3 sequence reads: CASNPLGDTFNEQFF. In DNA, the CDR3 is TGTGCCAGCAACCCTCTTGGGGACACATTCAATGAGCAGTTCTTC.

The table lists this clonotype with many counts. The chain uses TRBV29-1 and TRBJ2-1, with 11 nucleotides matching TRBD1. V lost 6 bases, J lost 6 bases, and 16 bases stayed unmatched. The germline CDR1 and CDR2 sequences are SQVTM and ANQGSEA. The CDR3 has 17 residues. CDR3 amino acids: CSVQRIYSGQGGNEQFF. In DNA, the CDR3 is TGCAGCGTGCAACGAATTTACTCGGGACAGGGGGGCAATGAGCAGTTCTTC.

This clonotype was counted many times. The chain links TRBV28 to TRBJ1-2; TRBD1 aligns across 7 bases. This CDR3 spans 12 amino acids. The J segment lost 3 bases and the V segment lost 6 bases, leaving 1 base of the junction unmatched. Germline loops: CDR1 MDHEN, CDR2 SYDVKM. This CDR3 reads CASSDRDYGYTF. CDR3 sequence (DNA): TGTGCCAGCAGCGACAGGGACTATGGCTACACCTTC.

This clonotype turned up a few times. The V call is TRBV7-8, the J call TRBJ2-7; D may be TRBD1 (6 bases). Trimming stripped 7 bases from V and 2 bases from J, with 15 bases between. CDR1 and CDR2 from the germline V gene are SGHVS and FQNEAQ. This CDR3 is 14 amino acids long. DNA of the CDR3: TGTGCCAGCATAAGGGACACCAGCGCCTACGAGCAGTACTTC. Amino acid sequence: CASIRDTSAYEQYF.

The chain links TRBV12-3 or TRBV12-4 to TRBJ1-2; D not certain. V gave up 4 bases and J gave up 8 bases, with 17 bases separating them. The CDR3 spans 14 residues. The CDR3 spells CASSSSALLAGYTF. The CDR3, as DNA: TGTGCCAGCAGTTCCTCAGCCCTCTTGGCGGGCTACACCTTC.

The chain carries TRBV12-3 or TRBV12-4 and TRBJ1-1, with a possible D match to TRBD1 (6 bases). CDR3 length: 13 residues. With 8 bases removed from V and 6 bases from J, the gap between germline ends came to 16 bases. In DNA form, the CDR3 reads TGTGCCAGCGACCGGGAGGGGGGAGCTGAAGCTTTCTTT. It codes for CASDREGGAEAFF.

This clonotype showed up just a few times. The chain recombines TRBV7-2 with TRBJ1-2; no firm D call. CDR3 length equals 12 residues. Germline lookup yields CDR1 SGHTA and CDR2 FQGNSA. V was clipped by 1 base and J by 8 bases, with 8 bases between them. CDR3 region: CASSLEMGGYTF. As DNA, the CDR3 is TGTGCCAGCAGCTTAGAGATGGGAGGCTACACCTTC. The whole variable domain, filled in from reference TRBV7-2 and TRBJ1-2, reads GAGVSQSPSNKVTEKGKDVELRCDPISGHTALYWYRQSLGQGLEFLIYFQGNSAPDKSGLPSDRFSAERTGGSVSTLTIQRTQQEDSAVYLCASSLEMGGYTFGSGTRLTVV.

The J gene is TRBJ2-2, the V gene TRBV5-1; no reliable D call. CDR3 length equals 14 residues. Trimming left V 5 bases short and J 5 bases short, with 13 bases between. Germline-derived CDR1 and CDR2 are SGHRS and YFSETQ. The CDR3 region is CASSSSVDTGELFF. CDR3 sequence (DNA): TGCGCCAGCAGTTCCAGTGTAGATACCGGGGAGCTGTTTTTT.

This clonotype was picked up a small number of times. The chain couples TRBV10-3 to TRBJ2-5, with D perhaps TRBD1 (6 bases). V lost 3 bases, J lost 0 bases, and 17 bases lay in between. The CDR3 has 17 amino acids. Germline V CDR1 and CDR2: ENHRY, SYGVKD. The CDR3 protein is CAISEGGAFIYQETQYF. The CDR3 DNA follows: TGTGCCATCAGTGAAGGGGGTGCCTTCATATACCAAGAGACCCAGTACTTC.

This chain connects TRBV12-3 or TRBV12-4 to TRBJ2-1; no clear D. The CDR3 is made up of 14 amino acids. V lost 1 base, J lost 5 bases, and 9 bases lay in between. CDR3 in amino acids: CASSLEVSDNEQFF. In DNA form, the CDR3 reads TGTGCCAGCAGTTTAGAGGTGTCGGACAATGAGCAGTTCTTC.

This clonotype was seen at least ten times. In DNA, the CDR3 is TGTGCCAGCACTATAGGGGCGAGAGGCTACACCTTC. This encodes CASTIGARGYTF. V is TRBV6-2 or TRBV6-3 and J is TRBJ1-2, with D tentatively TRBD1 (5 bases). CDR1 is MNHEY, CDR2 SVGEGT, per germline. V lost 7 bases and J 8 bases, leaving 14 bases between the germline ends. The CDR3 has 12 amino acids.

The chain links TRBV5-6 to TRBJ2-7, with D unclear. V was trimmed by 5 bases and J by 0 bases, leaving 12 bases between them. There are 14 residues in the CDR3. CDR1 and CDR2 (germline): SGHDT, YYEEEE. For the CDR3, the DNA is TGTGCCAGCAGAACGACGAGGAGCTCCTACGAGCAGTACTTC. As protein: CASRTTRSSYEQYF.